This paragraph reports one TCR beta chain. This entry comes from a study of Graves' ophthalmopathy and Graves' hyperthyroidism. Using RNA transcripts, the TCR beta CDR3 regions were amplified. First-round RT-PCR relied on HTBI primers, and a second-round multiplex PCR came next. One entry per CDR3 protein results from TCRdb running MiXCR on the multiplex PCR reads. The sample yields 200,000 to 250,000 distinct CDR3 sequences, 40% to 50% seen once. The specimen was peripheral blood. This receptor was obtained from an adult man with Graves' ophthalmopathy.

CDR3 nucleotides: TGTGCCAGCAGCTCGACAGGGTTTCAGCCCCAGCATTTT. Its protein is CASSSTGFQPQHF. This chain joins TRBV7-8 and TRBJ1-5, with TRBD1 matching 7 bases. Unmatched junction bases numbered 3, after V lost 4 bases and J lost 6 bases. There are 13 residues in the CDR3. CDR1 and CDR2 (germline): SGHVS, FQNEAQ.